The source of this T cell receptor (beta chain) is a study of T cells in Graves' hyperthyroidism and ophthalmopathy. CDR1 is SNHLY, CDR2 FYNNEI, per germline. Trimming stripped 6 bases from V and 6 bases from J, with 15 bases between. This CDR3 contains 15 residues. The source material, RNA transcripts, was used to amplify TCR beta CDR3 regions. HTBI primers drove first-round RT-PCR of the TCR CDR3. TCRdb fed the multiplex PCR reads into MiXCR, producing one record per CDR3 protein. The profile shows a few hundred thousand distinct CDR3 sequences, about 45% of them singletons. The chain links TRBV2 to TRBJ1-6; tentative D call: TRBD1 (6 bases). This receptor was obtained from a woman aged 18 to 35 with Graves' hyperthyroidism. The sequenced material came from peripheral blood or thyroid tissue (not recorded which). CDR3 nucleotides: TGTGCCAGCAGGGGGGCAGGGGACATTAATTCACCCCTCCACTTT. Its protein is CASRGAGDINSPLHF.